This TCR beta chain is drawn from a study of CD8 T cells in ankylosing spondylitis. Study-level points and caveats: In ankylosing spondylitis patients, matched synovial fluid reportedly showed significant enrichment of disease-linked clones. About eight highly homologous variants made up a TCR beta motif that seemed to typify ankylosing spondylitis blood.

In regard to this clonotype: Antigen unknown.

V dropped 6 bases and J dropped 3; count of bases not matched to a gene: 5. Germline V lookup: CDR1 MGHRA, CDR2 YSYEKL. The CDR3 sequence is 15 residues long. MiXCR, applied by TCRdb to the 5' RACE reads, yields one record per CDR3 protein. The data show roughly 490,000 distinct CDR3 sequences, less than 6% seen once. The chain employs TRBV4-1 and TRBJ2-3, with 11 bases matching TRBD2. The sequence was collected from a male donor with ankylosing spondylitis. Material for sequencing was blood, either unsorted or a sorted T cell fraction (not recorded which). The CDR3 is CASSYTSGRTDTQYF. CDR3 nucleotides: TGCGCCAGCAGTTATACTAGCGGGAGAACAGATACGCAGTATTTT.